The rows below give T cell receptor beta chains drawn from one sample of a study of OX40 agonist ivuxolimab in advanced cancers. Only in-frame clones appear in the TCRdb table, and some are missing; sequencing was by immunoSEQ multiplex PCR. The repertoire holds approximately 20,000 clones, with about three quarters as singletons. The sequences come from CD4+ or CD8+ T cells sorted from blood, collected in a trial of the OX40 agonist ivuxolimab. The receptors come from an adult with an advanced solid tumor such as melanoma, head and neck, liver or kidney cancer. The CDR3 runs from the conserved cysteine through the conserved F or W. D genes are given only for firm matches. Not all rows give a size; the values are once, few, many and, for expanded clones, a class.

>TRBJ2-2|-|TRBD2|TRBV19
TGTGCCAGTGCTCTAGCGGGGGGATCCGGGGAGCTGTTTTTT
CASALAGGSGELFF
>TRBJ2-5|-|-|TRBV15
TGTGCCACCAGCCAATCAAGGAGGGGGGCAGAGACCCAGTACTTC
CATSQSRRGAETQYF
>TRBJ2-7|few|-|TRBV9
TGTGCCAGCAGCGCCGGGGGAAGCTCCTACGAGCAGTACTTC
CASSAGGSSYEQYF
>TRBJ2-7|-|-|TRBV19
TGTGCCAGTAGTACCAGGACAGCTGACGAGCAGTACTTC
CASSTRTADEQYF
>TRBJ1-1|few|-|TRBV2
TGTGCCAGCGGCCTGGGATACACTGAAGCTTTCTTT
CASGLGYTEAFF
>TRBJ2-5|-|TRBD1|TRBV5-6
TGTGCCAGCAGCTTGGTATCCGGGACAGGGTGGGAGACCCAGTACTTC
CASSLVSGTGWETQYF
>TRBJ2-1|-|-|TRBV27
TGTGCCAGCAGTTTAGGAAACAATGAGCAGTTCTTC
CASSLGNNEQFF
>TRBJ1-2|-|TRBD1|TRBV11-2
TGTGCCAGCAGCACCAGGGGGGAAGGGTACTATGGCTACACCTTC
CASSTRGEGYYGYTF
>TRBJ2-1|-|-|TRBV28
TGTGCCAGCAGTTTACAGGGGGGCTACAATGAGCAGTTCTTC
CASSLQGGYNEQFF
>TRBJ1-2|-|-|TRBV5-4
TGTGCCAGCAGCGTGGACCGGCGCTATGGCTACACCTTC
CASSVDRRYGYTF
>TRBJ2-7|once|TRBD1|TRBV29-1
TGCAGCGCCCTGACAGGGAATGGCTACGAGCAGTACTTC
CSALTGNGYEQYF
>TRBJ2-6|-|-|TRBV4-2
TGTGCCAGCAGCCAAGATGAACAGTCTGGGGCCAACGTCCTGACTTTC
CASSQDEQSGANVLTF
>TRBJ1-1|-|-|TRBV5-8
TGTGCCAGCAGCTTGGGGGTCACCCCGAGGGGCACTGAAGCTTTCTTT
CASSLGVTPRGTEAFF
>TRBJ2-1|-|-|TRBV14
TGTGCCAGCAGCCAATCTTGGCTCGAGCAGTTCTTC
CASSQSWLEQFF
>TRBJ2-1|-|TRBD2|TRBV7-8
TGTGCCAGCAGCTTAGGAGATTATGGACTAGTAAAGTTCTTC
CASSLGDYGLVKFF
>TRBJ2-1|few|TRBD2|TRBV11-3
TGTGCCAGCAGCCTTGGACTAGACAATGAGCAGTTCTTC
CASSLGLDNEQFF
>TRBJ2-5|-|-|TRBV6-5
TGTGCCAGCAGCCTGACAGGTACTGCAGAGACCCAGTACTTC
CASSLTGTAETQYF
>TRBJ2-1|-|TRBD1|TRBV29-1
TGCAGCGTTGAAGCTTCCGGACAGGTTCGCAATGAGCAGTTCTTC
CSVEASGQVRNEQFF
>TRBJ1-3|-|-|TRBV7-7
TGTGCCAGCAGCGAGAGGACAGTTTTCTCTGGAAACACCATATATTTT
CASSERTVFSGNTIYF
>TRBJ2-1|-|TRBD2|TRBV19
TGTGCCAGTAGTATACTAGCGGGGGGGCTTAATGAGCAGTTCTTC
CASSILAGGLNEQFF
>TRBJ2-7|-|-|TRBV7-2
TGTGCCAGCAGCCCCGGGTCAGGGGAGGGCTACGAGCAGTACTTC
CASSPGSGEGYEQYF
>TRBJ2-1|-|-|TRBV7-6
TGTGCCAGCAGCTTAGACCCGGGTTTTTCTTCCAATGAGCAGTTCTTC
CASSLDPGFSSNEQFF
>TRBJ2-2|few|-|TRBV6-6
TGTGCCAGCGGCACAGGGAACACCGGGGAGCTGTTTTTT
CASGTGNTGELFF
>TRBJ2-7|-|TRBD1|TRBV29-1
TGCAGCGTGCCGACAGGGGGCAATTACGACGAGCAGTACTTC
CSVPTGGNYDEQYF
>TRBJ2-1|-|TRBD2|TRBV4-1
TGCGCCAGCAGCCAAGGGGCTAGCGGGAGGTCCAGCTCCTACAATGAGCAGTTCTTC
CASSQGASGRSSSYNEQFF
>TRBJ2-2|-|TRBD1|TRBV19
TGTGCCAGTAGTTGGGACAGGTATCCCACCGGGGAGCTGTTTTTT
CASSWDRYPTGELFF
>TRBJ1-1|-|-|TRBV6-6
TGTGCCAGCAGTTACTCGAAGGGCCTGGACACTGAAGCTTTCTTT
CASSYSKGLDTEAFF
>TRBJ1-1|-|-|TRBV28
TGTGCCAGCAGTTTAGTAGGGCAGGCGGCTGCTGAAGCTTTCTTT
CASSLVGQAAAEAFF
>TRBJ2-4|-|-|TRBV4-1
TGCGCCAGCAGCCATCCCGCCGGTAGGGGAATAGGGGGAGCCAAAAACATTCAGTACTTC
CASSHPAGRGIGGAKNIQYF
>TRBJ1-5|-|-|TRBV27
TGTGCCAGCAGTCCAAGTGCGGGGATGAATCAGCCCCAGCATTTT
CASSPSAGMNQPQHF
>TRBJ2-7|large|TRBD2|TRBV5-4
TGTGCCAGCAGCCTACGGGGAAGCGGGAGGGCCGATGACGAGCAGTACTTC
CASSLRGSGRADDEQYF
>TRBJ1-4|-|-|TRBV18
TGTGCCAGCTCACCCCAATCCCGCCCGCGTAATGAAAAACTGTTTTTT
CASSPQSRPRNEKLFF
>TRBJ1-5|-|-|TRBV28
TGTGCCAGCAGTTTAAGAGACGGCCAGGCCCAGCATTTT
CASSLRDGQAQHF
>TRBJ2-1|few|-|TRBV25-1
TGTGCCAGCAGTGCAGGGGATGAGCAGTTCTTC
CASSAGDEQFF
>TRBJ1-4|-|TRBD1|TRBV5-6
TGTGCCAGCAGCTGGGACAGTAGTGAAAAACTGTTTTTT
CASSWDSSEKLFF
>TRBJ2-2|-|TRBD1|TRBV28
TGTGCCAGCAGTTCTACGACAGGGGTGACCGGGGAGCTGTTTTTT
CASSSTTGVTGELFF
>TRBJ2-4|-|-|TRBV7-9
TGTGCCAGCAGCTTATTTACGATGGGGGCCAAAAACATTCAGTACTTC
CASSLFTMGAKNIQYF
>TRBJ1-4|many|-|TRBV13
TGTGCCAGCAGCTTAGGCGATGCAACTAATGAAAAACTGTTTTTT
CASSLGDATNEKLFF
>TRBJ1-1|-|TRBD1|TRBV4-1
TGCGCCAGCAGCCGCGGGACAGTGAACACTGAAGCTTTCTTT
CASSRGTVNTEAFF
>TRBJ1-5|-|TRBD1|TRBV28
TGTGCCAGCAGTTTATGGGCCCTCGACAGGGCGGGTCAGCCCCAGCATTTT
CASSLWALDRAGQPQHF
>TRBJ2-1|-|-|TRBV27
TGTGCCAGCAGTTTATCCTCCCTTACAGACAATGAGCAGTTCTTC
CASSLSSLTDNEQFF
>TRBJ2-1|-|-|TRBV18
TGTGCCAGCTCACCCAGGCGTGGGCGGGATAGCTCCTACAATGAGCAGTTCTTC
CASSPRRGRDSSYNEQFF
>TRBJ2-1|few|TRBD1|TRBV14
TGTGCCAGCAGCCAGGAACGAGGGGGCGTCAATCTCTATGAGCAGTTCTTC
CASSQERGGVNLYEQFF
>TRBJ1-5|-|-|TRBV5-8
TGTGCCGAAATGGGTGCTTTGGCACCTTATAGCAATCAGCCCCAGCATTTT
CAEMGALAPYSNQPQHF
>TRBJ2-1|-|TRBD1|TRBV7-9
TGTGCCAGCAGCTTACTGCCGGAAGGGACAGACAATGAGCAGTTCTTC
CASSLLPEGTDNEQFF
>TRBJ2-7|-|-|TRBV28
TGTGCCAGCACTGAAGGCTCCTACGAGCAGTACTTC
CASTEGSYEQYF
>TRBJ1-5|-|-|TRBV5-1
TGCGCCAGCAGCTTGGATAGCAATCAGCCCCAGCATTTT
CASSLDSNQPQHF
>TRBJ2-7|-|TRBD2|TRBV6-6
TGTGCCATCAGTGGTCGGGAGGACGAGCAGTACTTC
CAISGREDEQYF
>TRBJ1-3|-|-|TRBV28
TGTGCCAGCAGTTTATGGCCCTCCTGGGGAGACTCTGGAAACACCATATATTTT
CASSLWPSWGDSGNTIYF
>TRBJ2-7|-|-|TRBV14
TGTGCCAGCAGCCAAGGCTGGGAAAAGAACTACGAGCAGTACTTC
CASSQGWEKNYEQYF
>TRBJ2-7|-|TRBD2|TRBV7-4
TGTGCCAGCAGCAAGGGAACTAGCGGAGGTAGCTCCTACGAGCAGTACTTC
CASSKGTSGGSSYEQYF
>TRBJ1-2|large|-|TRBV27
TGTGCCAGCAGTTTAACGCTCCCGAACGCGGACTATGGCTACACCTTC
CASSLTLPNADYGYTF
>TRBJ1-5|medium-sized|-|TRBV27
TGTGCCAGCAGCCCCATACAGGGTTACAATCAGCCCCAGCATTTT
CASSPIQGYNQPQHF
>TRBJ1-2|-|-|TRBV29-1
TGCAGCGTTGAAGAGGGACAATACGGGGGGCGCTCGGGCTACACCTTC
CSVEEGQYGGRSGYTF
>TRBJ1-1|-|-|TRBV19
TGTGCCAGTAGTCGGGACACGCGAGAAGCTTTCTTT
CASSRDTREAFF
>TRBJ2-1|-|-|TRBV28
TGTGCCAGCAGCCTCGGAGGAGGCGCCCCCTACAATGAGCAGTTCTTC
CASSLGGGAPYNEQFF